The 15 T cell receptor beta chains given below trace back to one sample, sequenced in a study of cytomegalovirus exposure and HLA in healthy donors. The PCR had 60 Vbeta and 13 Jbeta primers. Clones were sequenced by immunoSEQ multiplex PCR, and TCRdb holds only the in-frame ones, with some missing. Of 100,000 to 150,000 clones in the sample, about two thirds were seen once. Sequenced input: PBMCs. These TCRs come from a human donor in good health.

The chain joins TRBV10-3 to TRBJ2-1; 11 bases map to TRBD2. Trimming took 6 bases from V and 2 from J; bases not matched to a gene: 6. Germline CDR1 ENHRY, CDR2 SYGVKD. The CDR3 runs to 16 residues. The CDR3, as DNA: TGTGCCATCAGGGTGGGGACTAGCGGTCCCTACAATGAGCAGTTCTTC. It specifies CAIRVGTSGPYNEQFF.

The chain links TRBV29-1 to TRBJ2-3, with 7 bases fitting TRBD2. The V segment lost 7 bases and the J segment 0 bases; nucleotides outside the gene matches: 13. This CDR3 has 16 amino acids. Germline V CDR1 and CDR2: SQVTM, ANQGSEA. The DNA of the CDR3 is TGCAGCGCCTCTTCAGCGGGGAGATCTAGCACAGATACGCAGTATTTT. Translated: CSASSAGRSSTDTQYF.

This clone was counted only a few times. V is TRBV28 and J is TRBJ2-1, with 7 nucleotides matching TRBD2. Germline V gene lookup returns CDR1 MDHEN and CDR2 SYDVKM. The CDR3 consists of 17 residues. V was pared by 5 bases and J by 5 bases, with 15 bases of the junction left unmatched. CDR3 sequence: CASSPNRVGGGHNEQFF. DNA for the CDR3: TGTGCCAGCAGTCCGAATAGGGTGGGGGGGGGACACAATGAGCAGTTCTTC.

The chain uses TRBV9 and TRBJ2-5, with 9 nucleotides matching TRBD1. CDR1 is SGDLS and CDR2 is YYNGEE in the germline V gene. This CDR3 has 17 amino acids. Losses at the gene ends were 4 bases for V and 2 bases for J; bases not matched to a gene: 12. CDR3 DNA: TGTGCCAGCAGCCCCCGTGCCGGACAGGGGAAACAAGAGACCCAGTACTTC. This sequence encodes CASSPRAGQGKQETQYF.

The J gene is TRBJ1-3, the V gene TRBV6-1; TRBD1 is a possible D gene (5 bases). V dropped 3 bases and J dropped 5 bases, with 17 bases sitting between them. Germline CDR1 MNHNS, CDR2 SASEGT. This CDR3 region has 16 residues. CDR3 residues: CASSETSGMPRNTIYF. The CDR3 coding sequence is TGTGCCAGCAGTGAGACCTCAGGGATGCCACGAAACACCATATATTTT.

This chain connects TRBV7-9 to TRBJ1-1; tentative D call: TRBD1 (5 bases). Between the trimmed V and J ends, which lost 1 base and 1 base, there was a span of 16 bases. The CDR3 is 17 residues long. The V gene's germline CDR1 is SEHNR and CDR2 FQNEAQ (reference sequence). In DNA form, the CDR3 reads TGTGCCAGCAGCTTAGTTTTGGGAGGGACTCCGAACACTGAAGCTTTCTTT. Its translation is CASSLVLGGTPNTEAFF.

The count of this clone is one. This chain joins TRBV7-2 and TRBJ1-1, with D unclear. The CDR3 extends over 14 amino acids. The V end lost 0 bases, the J end lost 5 bases, and 10 bases lay between the germline ends. Germline V CDR1 and CDR2: SGHTA, FQGNSA. CDR3 nucleotides: TGTGCCAGCAGCTTAGCACGTAGAGGGACTGAAGCTTTCTTT. It yields the protein CASSLARRGTEAFF.

J is TRBJ1-5 and V is TRBV27; D not resolved. This CDR3 comprises 12 residues. V dropped 3 bases and J dropped 9 bases, with 9 bases sitting between them. The germline V gene encodes CDR1 MNHEY and CDR2 SMNVEV (reference sequence). The CDR3, as DNA: TGTGCCAGCAGTTTGAGAACGGGGCCCCAGCATTTT. Protein product: CASSLRTGPQHF.

V gene TRBV6-6 combines with J gene TRBJ1-1; 7 bases match TRBD1. CDR1 MNHNY and CDR2 SVGAGI come from the germline V gene (reference sequence). The CDR3 covers 14 residues. The junction had 9 bases not matched to a gene; V was cut back by 4 bases and J by 7 bases. CDR3 in amino acids: CASSSVGGTNEAFF. CDR3 nucleotide sequence: TGTGCCAGCAGTTCTGTAGGGGGCACAAATGAAGCTTTCTTT.

This clone was detected a few times. The genes are TRBV19 and TRBJ2-2; D perhaps matches TRBD2 (7 bases). Germline lookup yields CDR1 LNHDA and CDR2 SQIVND (reference sequence). CDR3 length: 16 residues. V was trimmed by 3 bases and J by 7 bases, leaving 18 bases between them. This CDR3 is CASSIRGGRTVGELFF. In DNA form, the CDR3 reads TGTGCCAGTAGTATCAGGGGCGGGAGAACGGTCGGGGAGCTGTTTTTT.

To note about this clone: The junction departs from the called germline gene at one end, perhaps through a read error. The CDR3 sequence: CCVEGDRARSETQYF. The CDR3 DNA is TGCTGCGTTGAAGGGGACAGGGCGCGATCAGAGACCCAGTACTTC. V usage is TRBV29-1 and J usage is TRBJ2-5; TRBD1 agrees at 9 bases. The CDR3 is 15 amino acids. Germline CDR1 reads SQVTM; CDR2 reads ANQGSEA. Full variable domain (outside the CDR3, taken from reference TRBV29-1 and TRBJ2-5): SAVISQKPSRDICQRGTSLTIQCQVDSQVTMMFWYRQQPGQSLTLIATANQGSEATYESGFVIDKFPISRPNLTFSTLTVSNMSPEDSSIYLCCVEGDRARSETQYFGPGTRLLVL.

J is TRBJ1-1 and V is TRBV9, with TRBD1 identical over 8 bases. The V and J ends lost 4 bases and 0 bases, in that order; junction bases with no gene match: 8. The CDR3 covers 16 residues. Germline values: CDR1 SGDLS, CDR2 YYNGEE. The CDR3 protein is CASSSRTGLMNTEAFF. For the CDR3, the DNA is TGTGCCAGCAGCTCCCGGACAGGGCTGATGAACACTGAAGCTTTCTTT.

This clone appeared a few times. The CDR3 bases are TGTGCCAGCAGCAACTCCATAGCGGGGGAAAGCTCCTACAATGAGCAGTTCTTC. As protein: CASSNSIAGESSYNEQFF. The chain combines TRBV9 with TRBJ2-1; 9 positions match TRBD2. V was pared by 4 bases and J by 0 bases, with 11 bases of the junction left unmatched. This CDR3 is built from 18 residues. Germline assignment: CDR1 SGDLS and CDR2 YYNGEE. Filled out from reference TRBV9 and TRBJ2-1, the complete variable domain reads DSGVTQTPKHLITATGQRVTLRCSPRSGDLSVYWYQQSLDQGLQFLIQYYNGEERAKGNILERFSAQQFPDLHSELNLSSLELGDSALYFCASSNSIAGESSYNEQFFGPGTRLTVL.

V gene TRBV5-1 combines with J gene TRBJ1-1, with D perhaps matching TRBD1 (6 bases). Trimming cost V 4 bases and J 2 bases, with 15 bases left between them. CDR1 and CDR2 (germline): SGHRS, YFSETQ. CDR3 size: 15 residues. The chain's CDR3 is CASSQGTARNTEAFF. The CDR3 nucleotides are TGCGCCAGCAGCCAGGGGACGGCCCGAAACACTGAAGCTTTCTTT.

The chain is built from TRBV7-9 and TRBJ1-5; weak D call: TRBD1 (5 bases). V lost 1 base, J lost 6 bases, and 13 bases lay in between. Germline CDR1 and CDR2: SEHNR and FQNEAQ (reference sequence). This CDR3 has 15 amino acids. The chain's CDR3 is CASSLEAAGRQPQHF. CDR3 DNA: TGTGCCAGCAGCTTAGAGGCGGCAGGGCGTCAGCCCCAGCATTTT.